This TCR beta chain was captured in a study of cytomegalovirus exposure and HLA in healthy donors. CDR1 LGHNA and CDR2 YSLEER come from the germline V gene. The CDR3 is made up of 13 amino acids. The V gene lost 3 bases and the J gene lost 5 bases, with 11 bases spanning the gap. Use of 60 Vbeta and 13 Jbeta primers characterized the PCR. The data were produced by immunoSEQ multiplex PCR, yet TCRdb's version contains in-frame clones alone and is incomplete. The data show about 130,000 clones, with about 76% seen just once and around 1.3% held by the top ten. Input material: PBMCs. The genes are TRBV4-3 and TRBJ2-7; a weak D match, TRBD1 (6 bases). The receptor was isolated from a woman aged 40 to 50 in good health and CMV-seronegative. DNA for the CDR3: TGCGCCAGCAGCCAGGGCTCAGGGGACGAGCAGTACTTC. Protein product: CASSQGSGDEQYF.